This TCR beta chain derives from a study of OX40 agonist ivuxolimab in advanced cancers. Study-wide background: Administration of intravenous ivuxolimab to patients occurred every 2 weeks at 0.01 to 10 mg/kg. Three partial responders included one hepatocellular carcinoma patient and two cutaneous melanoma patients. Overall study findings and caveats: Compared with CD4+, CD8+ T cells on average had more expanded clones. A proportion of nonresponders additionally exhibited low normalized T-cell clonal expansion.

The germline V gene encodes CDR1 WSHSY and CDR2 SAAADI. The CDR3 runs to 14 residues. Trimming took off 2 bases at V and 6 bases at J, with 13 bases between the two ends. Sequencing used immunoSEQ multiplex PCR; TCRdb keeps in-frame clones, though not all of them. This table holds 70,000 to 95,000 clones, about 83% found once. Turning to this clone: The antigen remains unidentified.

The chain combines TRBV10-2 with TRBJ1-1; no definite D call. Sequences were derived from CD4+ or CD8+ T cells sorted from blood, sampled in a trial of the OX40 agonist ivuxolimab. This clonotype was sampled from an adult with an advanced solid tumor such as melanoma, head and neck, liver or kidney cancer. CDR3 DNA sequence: TGCGCCAGCAGTGAGGTGCACGAGGGAGCTGAAGCTTTCTTT. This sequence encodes CASSEVHEGAEAFF.